This TCR beta chain was identified in a study of blood T cell repertoires in COVID-19. Study-wide context: PBMCs, B-cell-depleted T cells, or T cells were the source of the cDNA or gDNA that made up the material.

Participants were aged 18 to 89 years, lived in about 26 US areas, and enrolled virtually. Participants reported their clinical history, and cohort assignment relied on those reports. Germline values: CDR1 SNHLY, CDR2 FYNNEI. V was clipped by 4 bases and J by 9 bases; unmatched bases: 3. The CDR3 is made up of 13 amino acids. Methods used by the authors: From reference gene primer amplification, estimates of nucleated cell counts were derived. Clones were sequenced by immunoSEQ multiplex PCR, and TCRdb holds only the in-frame ones, with some missing. For V, J and clone size, that table is used; D and trimming come from the DNA. The table records 200,000 or so clones, around 90% of them present only once.

Input material: PBMCs or T cells enriched from blood (not recorded which). This clonotype originated in a woman in her 30s who had been exposed to COVID-19. This chain uses TRBV2 with TRBJ2-1, with TRBD1 identical over 10 bases. The CDR3 DNA follows: TGTGCCAGCAGTGGGGGACAGGGGTTTGAGCAGTTCTTC. Translating gives CASSGGQGFEQFF.